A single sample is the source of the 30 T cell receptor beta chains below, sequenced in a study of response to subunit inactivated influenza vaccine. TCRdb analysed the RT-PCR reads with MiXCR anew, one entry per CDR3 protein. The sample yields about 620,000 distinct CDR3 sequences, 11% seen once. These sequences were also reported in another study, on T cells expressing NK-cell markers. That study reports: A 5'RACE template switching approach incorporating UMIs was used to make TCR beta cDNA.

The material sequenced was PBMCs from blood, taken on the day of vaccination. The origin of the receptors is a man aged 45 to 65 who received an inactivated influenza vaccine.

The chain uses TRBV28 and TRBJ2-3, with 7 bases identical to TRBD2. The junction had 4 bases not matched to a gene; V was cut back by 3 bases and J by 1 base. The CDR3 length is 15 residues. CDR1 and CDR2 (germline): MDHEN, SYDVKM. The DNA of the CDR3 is TGTGCCAGCAGTTTCGGGACTATGGGCACAGATACGCAGTATTTT. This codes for CASSFGTMGTDTQYF.

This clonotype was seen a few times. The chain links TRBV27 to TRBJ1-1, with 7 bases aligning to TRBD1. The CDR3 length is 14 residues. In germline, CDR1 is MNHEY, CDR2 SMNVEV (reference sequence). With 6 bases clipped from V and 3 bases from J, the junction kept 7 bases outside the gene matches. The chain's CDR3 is CASSLDRAYTEAFF. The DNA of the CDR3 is TGTGCCAGCAGCCTTGACAGGGCCTACACTGAAGCTTTCTTT.

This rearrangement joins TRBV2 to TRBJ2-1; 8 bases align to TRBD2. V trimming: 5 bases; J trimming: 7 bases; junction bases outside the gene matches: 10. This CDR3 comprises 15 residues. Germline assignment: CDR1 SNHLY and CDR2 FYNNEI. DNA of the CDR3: TGTGCCAGCAGTCACCGGGAGGGCCGGTTGAATGAGCAGTTCTTC. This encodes CASSHREGRLNEQFF. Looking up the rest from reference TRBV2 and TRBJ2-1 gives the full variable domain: EPEVTQTPSHQVTQMGQEVILRCVPISNHLYFYWYRQILGQKVEFLVSFYNNEISEKSEIFDDQFSVERPDGSNFTLKIRSTKLEDSAMYFCASSHREGRLNEQFFGPGTRLTVL.

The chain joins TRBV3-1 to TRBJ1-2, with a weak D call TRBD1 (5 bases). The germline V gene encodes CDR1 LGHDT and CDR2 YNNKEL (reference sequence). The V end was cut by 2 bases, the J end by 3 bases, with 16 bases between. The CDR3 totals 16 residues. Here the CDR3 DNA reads TGTGCCAGCAGCCAACCGGGACTCTCTACAGACTATGGCTACACCTTC. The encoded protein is CASSQPGLSTDYGYTF.

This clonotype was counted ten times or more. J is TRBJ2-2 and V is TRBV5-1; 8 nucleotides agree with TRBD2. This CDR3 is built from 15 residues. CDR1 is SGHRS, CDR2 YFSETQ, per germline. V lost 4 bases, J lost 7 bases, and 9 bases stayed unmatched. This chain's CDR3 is CASSPQRERIGELFF. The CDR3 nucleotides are TGCGCCAGCAGCCCCCAGCGGGAGAGGATCGGGGAGCTGTTTTTT.

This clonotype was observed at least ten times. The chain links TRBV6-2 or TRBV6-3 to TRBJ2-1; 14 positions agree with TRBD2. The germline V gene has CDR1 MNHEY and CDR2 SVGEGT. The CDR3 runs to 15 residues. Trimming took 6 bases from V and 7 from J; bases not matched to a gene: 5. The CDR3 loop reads CASRDRTSGRNEQFF. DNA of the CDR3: TGTGCCAGCAGAGATAGGACTAGCGGGAGGAATGAGCAGTTCTTC.

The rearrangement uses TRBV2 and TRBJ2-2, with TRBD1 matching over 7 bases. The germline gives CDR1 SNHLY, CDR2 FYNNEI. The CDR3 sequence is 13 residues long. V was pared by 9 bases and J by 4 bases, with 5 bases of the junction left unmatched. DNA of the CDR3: TGTGCCAGGCGGACAGGCCGCACCGGGGAGCTGTTTTTT. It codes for CARRTGRTGELFF.

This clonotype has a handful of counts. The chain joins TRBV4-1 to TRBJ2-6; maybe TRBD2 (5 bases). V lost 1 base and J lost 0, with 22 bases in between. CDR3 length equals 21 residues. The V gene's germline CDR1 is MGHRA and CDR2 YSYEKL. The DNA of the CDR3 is TGCGCCAGCAGCCAAGGTCTAGGAGAGGGAAAATATCCCTCTGGGGCCAACGTCCTGACTTTC. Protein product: CASSQGLGEGKYPSGANVLTF.

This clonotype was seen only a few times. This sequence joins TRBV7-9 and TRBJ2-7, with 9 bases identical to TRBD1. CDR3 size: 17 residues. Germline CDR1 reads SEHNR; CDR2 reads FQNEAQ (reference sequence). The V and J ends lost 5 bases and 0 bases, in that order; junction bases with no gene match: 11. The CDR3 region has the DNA TGTGCCAGCAGCGACGGACCCGGGACAGGGAGCTCCTACGAGCAGTACTTC. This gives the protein CASSDGPGTGSSYEQYF.

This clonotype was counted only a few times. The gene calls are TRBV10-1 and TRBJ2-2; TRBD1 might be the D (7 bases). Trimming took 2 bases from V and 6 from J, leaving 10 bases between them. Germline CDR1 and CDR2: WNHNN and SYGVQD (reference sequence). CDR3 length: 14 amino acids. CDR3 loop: CASSETGEAGELFF. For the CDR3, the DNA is TGCGCCAGCAGTGAGACAGGGGAGGCCGGGGAGCTGTTTTTT.

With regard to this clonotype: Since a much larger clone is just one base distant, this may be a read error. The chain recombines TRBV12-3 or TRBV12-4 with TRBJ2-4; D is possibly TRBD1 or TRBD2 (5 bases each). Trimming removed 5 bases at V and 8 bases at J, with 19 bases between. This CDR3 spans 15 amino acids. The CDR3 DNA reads TGTGCCAGCAGTCGAGGGGACCCGTCGAGTGACATTCAGTACTTC. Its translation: CASSRGDPSSDIQYF.

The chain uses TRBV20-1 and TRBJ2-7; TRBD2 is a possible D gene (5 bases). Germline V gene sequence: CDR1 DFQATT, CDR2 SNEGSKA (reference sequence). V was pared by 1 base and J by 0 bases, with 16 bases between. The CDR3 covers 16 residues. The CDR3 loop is CSARAPGKVISYEQYF. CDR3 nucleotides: TGCAGTGCTAGAGCCCCGGGGAAAGTCATCTCCTACGAGCAGTACTTC.

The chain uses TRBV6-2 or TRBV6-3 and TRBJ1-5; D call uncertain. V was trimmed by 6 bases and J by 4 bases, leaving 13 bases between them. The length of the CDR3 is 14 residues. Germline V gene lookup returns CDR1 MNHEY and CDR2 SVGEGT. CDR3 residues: CASRPIPVNQPQHF. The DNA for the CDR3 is TGTGCCAGCAGGCCAATACCGGTAAATCAGCCCCAGCATTTT.

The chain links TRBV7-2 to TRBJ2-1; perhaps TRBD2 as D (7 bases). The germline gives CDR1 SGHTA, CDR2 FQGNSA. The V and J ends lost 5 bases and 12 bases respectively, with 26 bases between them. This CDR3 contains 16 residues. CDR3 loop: CASSPTRDTRGGGQFF. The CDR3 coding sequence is TGTGCCAGCAGCCCCACCCGGGACACCCGAGGGGGGGGGCAGTTCTTC.

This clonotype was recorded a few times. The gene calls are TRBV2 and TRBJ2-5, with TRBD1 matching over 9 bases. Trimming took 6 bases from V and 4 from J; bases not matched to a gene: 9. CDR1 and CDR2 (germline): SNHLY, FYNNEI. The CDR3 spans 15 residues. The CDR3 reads CASSPQGQGPETQYF. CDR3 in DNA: TGTGCCAGCAGCCCTCAGGGACAGGGCCCAGAGACCCAGTACTTC.

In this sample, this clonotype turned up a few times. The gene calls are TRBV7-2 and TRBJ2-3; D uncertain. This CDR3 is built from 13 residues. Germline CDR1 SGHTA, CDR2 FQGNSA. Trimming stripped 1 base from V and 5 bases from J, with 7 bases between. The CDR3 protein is CASSLDIRDTQYF. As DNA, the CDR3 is TGTGCCAGCAGCTTAGATATACGAGATACGCAGTATTTT.

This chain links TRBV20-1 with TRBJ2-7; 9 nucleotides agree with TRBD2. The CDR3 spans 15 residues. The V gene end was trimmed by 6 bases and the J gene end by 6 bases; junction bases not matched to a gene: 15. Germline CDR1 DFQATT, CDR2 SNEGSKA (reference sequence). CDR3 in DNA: TGCAGTGCCACCCCTGGTGGCGGGAGGGCCCGCGAGCAGTACTTC. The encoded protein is CSATPGGGRAREQYF.

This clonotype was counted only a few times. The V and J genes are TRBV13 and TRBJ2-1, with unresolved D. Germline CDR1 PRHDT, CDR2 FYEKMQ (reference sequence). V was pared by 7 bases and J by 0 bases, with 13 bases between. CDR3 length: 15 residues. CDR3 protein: CASKNGGSSYNEQFF. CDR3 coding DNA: TGTGCCAGCAAAAATGGCGGAAGCTCCTACAATGAGCAGTTCTTC.

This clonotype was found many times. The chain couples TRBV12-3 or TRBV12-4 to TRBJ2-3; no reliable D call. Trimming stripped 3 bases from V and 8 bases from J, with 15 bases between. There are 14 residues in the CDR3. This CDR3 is CASSFDDIRGTQYF. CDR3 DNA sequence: TGTGCCAGCAGTTTCGACGATATTCGTGGTACGCAGTATTTT.

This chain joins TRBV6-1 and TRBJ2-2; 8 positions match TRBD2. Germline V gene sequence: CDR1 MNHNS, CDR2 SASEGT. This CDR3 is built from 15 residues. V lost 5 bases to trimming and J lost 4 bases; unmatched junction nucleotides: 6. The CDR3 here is CASSRRGGITGELFF. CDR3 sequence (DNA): TGTGCCAGCAGTCGACGGGGGGGCATCACCGGGGAGCTGTTTTTT.

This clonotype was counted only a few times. The CDR3 sequence is CSAAAYAGQGVGQPQHF. Here the CDR3 DNA reads TGCAGTGCGGCAGCCTACGCGGGACAGGGTGTAGGGCAGCCCCAGCATTTT. This chain connects TRBV20-1 to TRBJ1-5; 9 nucleotides agree with TRBD1. Looked up from germline, CDR1 is DFQATT and CDR2 is SNEGSKA (reference sequence). CDR3 length: 17 amino acids. The V gene end was trimmed by 6 bases and the J gene end by 7 bases; junction bases not matched to a gene: 19.

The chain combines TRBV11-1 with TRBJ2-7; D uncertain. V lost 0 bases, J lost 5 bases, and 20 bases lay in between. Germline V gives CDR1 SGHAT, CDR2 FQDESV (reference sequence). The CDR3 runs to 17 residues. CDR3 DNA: TGTGCCAGCAGCTTAGCGGCACTTGAACAAGGGATAAACGAGCAGTACTTC. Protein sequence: CASSLAALEQGINEQYF.

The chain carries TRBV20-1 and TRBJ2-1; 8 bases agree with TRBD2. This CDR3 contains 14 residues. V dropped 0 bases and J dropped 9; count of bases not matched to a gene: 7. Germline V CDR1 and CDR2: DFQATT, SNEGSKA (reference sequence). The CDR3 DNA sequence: TGCAGTGCTAGAGATCCGGGAGGGCCGGGTGAGCAGTTCTTC. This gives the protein CSARDPGGPGEQFF.

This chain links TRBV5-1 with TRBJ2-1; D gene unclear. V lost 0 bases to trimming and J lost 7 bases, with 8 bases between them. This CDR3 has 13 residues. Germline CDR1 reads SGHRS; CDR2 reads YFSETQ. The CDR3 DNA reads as TGCGCCAGCAGCTTGGGACTTTTAAATGAGCAGTTCTTC. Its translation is CASSLGLLNEQFF.

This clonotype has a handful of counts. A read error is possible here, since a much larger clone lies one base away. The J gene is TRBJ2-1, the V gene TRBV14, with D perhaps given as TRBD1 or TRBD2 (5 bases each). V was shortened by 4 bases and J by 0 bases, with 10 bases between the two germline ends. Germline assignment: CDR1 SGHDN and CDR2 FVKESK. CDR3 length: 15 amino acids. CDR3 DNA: TGTGCCAGCAGCCCCGGGGCGAGCTCCTACAATGAGCAGTTCTTC. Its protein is CASSPGASSYNEQFF.

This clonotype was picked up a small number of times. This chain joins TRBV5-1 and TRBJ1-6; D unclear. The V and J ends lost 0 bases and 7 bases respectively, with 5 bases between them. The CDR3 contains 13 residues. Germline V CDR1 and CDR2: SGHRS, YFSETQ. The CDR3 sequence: CASSLGWNSPLHF. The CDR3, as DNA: TGCGCCAGCAGCTTGGGGTGGAATTCACCCCTCCACTTT.

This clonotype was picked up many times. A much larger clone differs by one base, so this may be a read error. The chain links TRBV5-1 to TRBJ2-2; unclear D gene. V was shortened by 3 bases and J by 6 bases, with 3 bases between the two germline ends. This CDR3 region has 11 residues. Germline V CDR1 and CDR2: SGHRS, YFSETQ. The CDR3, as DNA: TGCGCCAGCAGCTCCTCCGGGGAGCTGTTTTTT. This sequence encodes CASSSSGELFF.

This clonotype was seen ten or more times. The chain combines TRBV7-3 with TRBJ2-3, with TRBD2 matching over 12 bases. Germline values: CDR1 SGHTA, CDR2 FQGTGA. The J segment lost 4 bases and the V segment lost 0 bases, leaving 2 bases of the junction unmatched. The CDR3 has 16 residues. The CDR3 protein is CASSLTRLAGADTQYF. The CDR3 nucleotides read TGTGCCAGCAGCTTAACTCGACTAGCGGGAGCAGATACGCAGTATTTT.

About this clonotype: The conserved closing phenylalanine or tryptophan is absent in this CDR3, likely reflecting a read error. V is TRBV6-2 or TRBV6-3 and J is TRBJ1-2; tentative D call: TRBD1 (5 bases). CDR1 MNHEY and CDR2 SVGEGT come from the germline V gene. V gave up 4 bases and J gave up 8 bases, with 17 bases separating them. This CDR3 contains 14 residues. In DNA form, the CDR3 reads TGTGCCAGCAGTTCGACCGGGGCCCTAGGGGGCTACACCCTC. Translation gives CASSSTGALGGYTL.

This CDR3 is CASSPPPLPGQGTYGANVLTF. The CDR3 nucleotides are TGTGCCAGCAGTCCTCCTCCACTGCCGGGACAGGGGACATATGGGGCCAACGTCCTGACTTTC. The gene calls are TRBV6-2 or TRBV6-3 and TRBJ2-6; 10 nucleotides agree with TRBD1. The CDR3 sequence is 21 residues long. Germline trimming cut 5 bases from V and 3 bases from J; bases unmatched to any gene: 19. CDR1 MNHEY and CDR2 SVGEGT come from the germline V gene.